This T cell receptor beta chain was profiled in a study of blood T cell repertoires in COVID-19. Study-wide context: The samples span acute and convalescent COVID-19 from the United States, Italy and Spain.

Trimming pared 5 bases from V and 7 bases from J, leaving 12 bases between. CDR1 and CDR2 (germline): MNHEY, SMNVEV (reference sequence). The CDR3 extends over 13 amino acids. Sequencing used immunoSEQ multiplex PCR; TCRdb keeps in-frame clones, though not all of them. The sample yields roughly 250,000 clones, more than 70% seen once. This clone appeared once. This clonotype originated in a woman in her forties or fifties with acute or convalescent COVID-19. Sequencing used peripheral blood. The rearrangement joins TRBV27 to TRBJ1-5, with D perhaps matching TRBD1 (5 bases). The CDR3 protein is CASSQRGGQPQHF. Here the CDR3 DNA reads TGTGCCAGCAGTCAAAGGGGTGGGCAGCCCCAGCATTTT.